These 10 T cell receptor beta chains came from one sample sequenced in a study of Ad26.COV2.S vaccination and SARS-CoV-2 variants. The treatment here: 15 to 20 received Ad26.COV2.S at low or high dose, single or two shots; about 5 received placebo; per-sample allocation not given. Collection of samples fell on day 63 after the first vaccine or placebo injection. The data were produced by immunoSEQ multiplex PCR, yet TCRdb's version contains in-frame clones alone and is incomplete. The sample holds about 390,000 clones, approximately 86% seen once. The material sequenced was peripheral blood, taken in a trial of Ad26.COV2.S vaccine versus placebo. Receptors originate from a person aged 18-65 years who received the Ad26.COV2.S COVID-19 vaccine or a placebo.

The J gene is TRBJ1-5, the V gene TRBV6-2 or TRBV6-3; 8 bases are a match to TRBD1. The germline V gene encodes CDR1 MNHEY and CDR2 SVGEGT. V was clipped by 0 bases and J by 4 bases; unmatched bases: 2. The CDR3 extends over 15 amino acids. The CDR3 DNA reads TGTGCCAGCAGTTACTCGGACAGGGTTAATCAGCCCCAGCATTTT. Protein product: CASSYSDRVNQPQHF.

The chain has TRBV5-1 and TRBJ2-2; TRBD1 matches at 10 bases. The germline CDR1 and CDR2 sequences are SGHRS and YFSETQ. V shed 3 bases and J 6 bases; nucleotides not matched to a gene: 20. The CDR3 loop spans 20 amino acids. The CDR3 DNA reads TGCGCCAGCAGCTCATCCATTTCCCGGGACAGGGGCGTTATCCCCGGGGAGCTGTTTTTT. It specifies CASSSSISRDRGVIPGELFF.

This clone has a single count. This chain joins TRBV30 and TRBJ1-1; a possible D gene is TRBD1 (6 bases). Germline V gives CDR1 GTSNPN, CDR2 SVGIG (reference sequence). V was shortened by 4 bases and J by 1 base, with 10 bases between the two germline ends. The CDR3 runs 13 residues. CDR3 coding DNA: TGTGCCTGGACGGGACAAACGAACACTGAAGCTTTCTTT. This sequence encodes CAWTGQTNTEAFF.

The rearrangement joins TRBV11-2 to TRBJ2-4, with D perhaps TRBD1 or TRBD2 (6 bases each). Trimming left V 4 bases short and J 3 bases short, with 16 bases between. CDR1 is SGHAT and CDR2 is FQNNGV in the germline V gene. This CDR3 spans 16 amino acids. For the CDR3, the DNA is TGTGCCAGCAGCTGGGGGCGGGGTAGGGTCAAAAACATTCAGTACTTC. It translates to CASSWGRGRVKNIQYF.

The chain is built from TRBV19 and TRBJ1-2; 7 bases agree with TRBD1. Germline CDR1 LNHDA, CDR2 SQIVND (reference sequence). With 6 bases clipped from V and 4 bases from J, the junction kept 11 bases outside the gene matches. This CDR3 contains 15 residues. The CDR3 loop is CASRQQGTTGYGYTF. The CDR3 DNA reads TGTGCCAGTAGGCAACAGGGGACAACTGGCTATGGCTACACCTTC.

J is TRBJ1-2 and V is TRBV7-2; TRBD1 agrees at 8 bases. The CDR3 has 16 residues. CDR1 SGHTA and CDR2 FQGNSA come from the germline V gene. Trimming removed 2 bases from V and 4 bases from J; junction bases left unmatched: 9. The CDR3 nucleotides read TGTGCCAGCAGCTTACCCTGGACAGGGATTATCTATGGCTACACCTTC. Amino acid sequence: CASSLPWTGIIYGYTF.

The chain joins TRBV7-6 to TRBJ2-2, with 9 nucleotides matching TRBD1. Per germline, CDR1 SGHVS and CDR2 FNYEAQ. There are 19 residues in the CDR3. Germline trimming cut 0 bases from V and 7 bases from J; bases unmatched to any gene: 15. This chain's CDR3 is CASSLAPHRGTGTGGELFF. CDR3 in DNA: TGTGCCAGCAGCTTAGCGCCCCATAGAGGGACAGGGACGGGCGGGGAGCTGTTTTTT. The entire variable domain, with the rest obtained from reference TRBV7-6 and TRBJ2-2, is as follows: GAGVSQSPRYKVTKRGQDVALRCDPISGHVSLYWYRQALGQGPEFLTYFNYEAQQDKSGLPNDRFSAERPEGSISTLTIQRTEQRDSAMYRCASSLAPHRGTGTGGELFFGEGSRLTVL.

The chain is built from TRBV7-9 and TRBJ2-5; 7 bases line up with TRBD1. The CDR3 covers 14 residues. With 5 bases clipped from V and 5 bases from J, the junction kept 8 bases outside the gene matches. Germline CDR1 and CDR2: SEHNR and FQNEAQ (reference sequence). As DNA, the CDR3 is TGTGCCAGCAGCCACAGACAGGGTACGGAGACCCAGTACTTC. It is translated as CASSHRQGTETQYF.

The V call is TRBV2, the J call TRBJ1-4; D call uncertain. Germline V lookup: CDR1 SNHLY, CDR2 FYNNEI. The CDR3 contains 16 residues. The V gene lost 8 bases and the J gene lost 7 bases, with 23 bases spanning the gap. CDR3 residues: CASGEQSLLYGEKLFF. The CDR3, as DNA: TGTGCCAGCGGAGAGCAGAGTTTGTTGTATGGTGAAAAACTGTTTTTT.

The CDR3: CASSYTGSGIYEQYF. DNA for the CDR3: TGTGCCAGCAGCTATACAGGGAGTGGGATCTACGAGCAGTACTTC. The chain employs TRBV7-8 and TRBJ2-7; D may be TRBD1 (6 bases). The length of the CDR3 is 15 residues. Germline V CDR1 and CDR2: SGHVS, FQNEAQ. V gave up 4 bases and J gave up 3 bases, with 16 bases separating them.